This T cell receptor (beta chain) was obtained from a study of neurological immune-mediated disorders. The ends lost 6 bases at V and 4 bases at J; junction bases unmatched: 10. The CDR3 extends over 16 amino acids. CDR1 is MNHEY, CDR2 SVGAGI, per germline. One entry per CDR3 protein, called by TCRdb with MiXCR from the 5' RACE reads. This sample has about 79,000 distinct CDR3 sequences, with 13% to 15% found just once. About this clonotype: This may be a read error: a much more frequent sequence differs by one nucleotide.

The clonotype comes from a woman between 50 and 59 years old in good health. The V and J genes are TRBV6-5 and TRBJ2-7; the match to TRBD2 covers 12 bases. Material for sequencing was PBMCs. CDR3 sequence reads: CASSPLLAGGWYEQYF. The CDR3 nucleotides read TGTGCCAGCAGCCCCCTACTAGCGGGGGGATGGTACGAGCAGTACTTC.